The T cell receptor beta chain described here comes from a study of blood T cells in healthy people across ages. Overall study findings and caveats: When set beside aged donors, long-lived donors presented more naive CD4+ cells and higher diversity. Not knowing donor CMV status may have confounded expanded clonotype changes.

A remark on this clonotype: As yet, its antigen is unknown.

Primed by a sample-barcoded 5' primer and a J-beta primer mix, a second PCR proceeded for roughly 7 to 11 cycles. TCRdb used MiXCR to reprocess the 5' RACE reads, holding one entry per CDR3 protein. The profile shows more than 650,000 distinct CDR3 sequences, roughly 24% of them singletons. The data were also submitted as part of a second study, on T cells of mothers and their children. That study reports: Compared with unrelated pairs, related mother-child pairs had slightly higher, non-significant overlap. Not a single persistent microchimeric T cell clone was detected.

Sequencing was done on a sample of blood. The TCR originated in a boy aged 10-17 years in good health.

The CDR3 nucleotides read TGCAGCGTTGAAGAGCCAGGCCCAATCTATGGCTACACCTTC. The encoded protein is CSVEEPGPIYGYTF. This chain uses TRBV29-1 with TRBJ1-2, with D unresolved. The CDR3 loop spans 14 amino acids. Deletions cut 0 bases from V and 4 bases from J, with 12 bases between. The V gene's germline CDR1 is SQVTM and CDR2 ANQGSEA.